Below are 13 T cell receptor beta chains sequenced from a single sample in a study of CD8 T cells in ankylosing spondylitis. These TCRs are of unknown antigen specificity. MiXCR, applied by TCRdb to the 5' RACE reads, yields one record per CDR3 protein. The top ten clones hold around 19% of a sample with 650,000 to 800,000 distinct CDR3 sequences, roughly 19% of them seen once. Study-wide results and caveats: Ankylosing spondylitis blood seemed to carry a telltale TCR beta motif made of eight or nine highly homologous variants.

Sequencing used blood, either unsorted or a sorted T cell fraction (not recorded which). The receptors here all came from a male donor with ankylosing spondylitis.

The chain employs TRBV12-3 or TRBV12-4 and TRBJ2-1, with a possible D match to TRBD2 (5 bases). Trimming took off 3 bases at V and 6 bases at J, with 12 bases between the two ends. This CDR3 has 14 residues. CDR3 region: CASSFSSGGNEQFF. CDR3 nucleotides: TGTGCCAGCAGTTTTTCGAGCGGTGGCAATGAGCAGTTCTTC.

This clonotype was counted many times. J is TRBJ1-5 and V is TRBV5-1; 9 bases agree with TRBD1. The length of the CDR3 is 14 residues. Germline V CDR1 and CDR2: SGHRS, YFSETQ. The J segment lost 5 bases and the V segment lost 0 bases, leaving 0 bases of the junction unmatched. The CDR3: CASSLGDRDQPQHF. The CDR3, as DNA: TGCGCCAGCAGCTTGGGGGACAGGGATCAGCCCCAGCATTTT.

The gene calls are TRBV20-1 and TRBJ1-1; no definite D call. Trimming pared 6 bases from V and 0 bases from J, leaving 14 bases between. The CDR3 has 14 residues. Germline lookup yields CDR1 DFQATT and CDR2 SNEGSKA (reference sequence). Written as DNA, the CDR3 is TGCAGTGCACTTTCCCGGTTCATGAACACTGAAGCTTTCTTT. Protein sequence: CSALSRFMNTEAFF.

This clonotype was seen many times. Sequence at one end of the junction differs from germline and may be a read error. The chain carries TRBV12-3 or TRBV12-4 and TRBJ2-5, with 8 bases that match TRBD2. There are 14 residues in the CDR3. The CDR3 region is CASSLAGLQETQYF. CDR3 nucleotide sequence: TGTGCTAGCAGCTTAGCGGGACTCCAAGAGACCCAGTACTTC.

The chain employs TRBV20-1 and TRBJ2-7; 8 positions agree with TRBD1. The trim removed 2 bases at V and 4 bases at J, leaving 4 bases unmatched. There are 13 residues in the CDR3. CDR1 DFQATT and CDR2 SNEGSKA come from the germline V gene (reference sequence). CDR3: CSARKTGGYEQYF. Written as DNA, the CDR3 is TGCAGTGCTAGAAAAACAGGGGGGTACGAGCAGTACTTC.

At least ten counts were recorded for this clonotype. The chain recombines TRBV7-2 with TRBJ1-1; TRBD1 is a possible D gene (5 bases). The germline V and J ends were trimmed by 5 bases and 0 bases, with 13 bases remaining between them. CDR1 SGHTA and CDR2 FQGNSA come from the germline V gene. The CDR3 consists of 15 residues. The CDR3 here is CASSRGVGVNTEAFF. CDR3 sequence (DNA): TGTGCCAGCAGCCGGGGGGTCGGGGTGAACACTGAAGCTTTCTTT.

The chain joins TRBV15 to TRBJ2-7; 8 positions match TRBD1. The CDR3 contains 16 residues. Unmatched junction bases numbered 5, after V lost 0 bases and J lost 1 base. The germline gives CDR1 LNHNV, CDR2 YYDKDF (reference sequence). The CDR3 DNA reads as TGTGCCACCAGCAGAGACCGCGGACAGGGATCCTACGAGCAGTACTTC. Protein sequence: CATSRDRGQGSYEQYF. Combining the CDR3 with reference TRBV15 and TRBJ2-7 gives the whole variable domain DAMVIQNPRYQVTQFGKPVTLSCSQTLNHNVMYWYQQKSSQAPKLLFHYYDKDFNNEADTPDNFQSRRPNTSFCFLDIRSPGLGDTAMYLCATSRDRGQGSYEQYFGPGTRLTVT.

This chain links TRBV29-1 with TRBJ1-1; 9 positions match TRBD1. V shed 8 bases, J shed 4 bases, and the junction held 14 bases outside the gene matches. Germline lookup yields CDR1 SQVTM and CDR2 ANQGSEA. The length of the CDR3 is 15 residues. Written as DNA, the CDR3 is TGCAGCTGGCTCAGCCAAGGGACAGGGCCCACTGAAGCTTTCTTT. This sequence encodes CSWLSQGTGPTEAFF.

The J gene is TRBJ1-2, the V gene TRBV20-1, with D possibly TRBD1 on 5 matching bases. CDR1 is DFQATT, CDR2 SNEGSKA, per germline (reference sequence). The CDR3 totals 14 residues. Trimming cost V 5 bases and J 5 bases, with 18 bases left between them. The CDR3 is CSAPKGTATYGYTF. For the CDR3, the DNA is TGCAGTGCTCCAAAGGGGACCGCCACGTATGGCTACACCTTC.

This clonotype was seen only a few times. The chain links TRBV12-3 or TRBV12-4 to TRBJ2-7; D remains ambiguous. CDR3 size: 15 residues. Trimming took 5 bases from V and 2 from J, leaving 16 bases between them. The CDR3: CASSPLIGSAYEQYF. The CDR3 DNA follows: TGTGCCAGCAGTCCCTTAATCGGTTCTGCCTACGAGCAGTACTTC.

This clonotype was seen only a few times. This chain connects TRBV20-1 to TRBJ1-3, with D possibly TRBD1 on 6 matching bases. Germline V CDR1 and CDR2: DFQATT, SNEGSKA (reference sequence). Trimming cost V 0 bases and J 1 base, with 7 bases left between them. There are 14 residues in the CDR3. The CDR3 is CSAREGGSGNTIYF. DNA of the CDR3: TGCAGTGCTAGAGAAGGGGGTTCTGGAAACACCATATATTTT.

This clonotype came up a few times. This chain connects TRBV5-1 to TRBJ2-1, with TRBD2 matching over 12 bases. V shed 3 bases and J 1 base; nucleotides not matched to a gene: 5. Germline lookup yields CDR1 SGHRS and CDR2 YFSETQ. CDR3 length: 17 amino acids. CDR3 DNA: TGCGCCAGCAGCTCCGGGACTAGCGGGCCATCCTACAATGAGCAGTTCTTC. It encodes CASSSGTSGPSYNEQFF.

Concerning this clonotype itself: The CDR3 ends on some other residue instead of the conserved phenylalanine or tryptophan, so this is likely a read error. V and J are TRBV12-3 or TRBV12-4 and TRBJ2-7; D remains ambiguous. This CDR3 region has 13 residues. Trimming pared 3 bases from V and 5 bases from J, leaving 11 bases between. The CDR3 coding sequence is TGTGCCAGCAGTTTGGTAGGGTTCCACGAGCAGTACTCC. Translation gives CASSLVGFHEQYS.